This T cell receptor (beta chain) came from a study of cytomegalovirus exposure and HLA in healthy donors. Study results and limitations: TCR beta sequences reportedly predicted most subjects' HLA-A and HLA-B alleles accurately. Researchers reported in a later analysis that a missense DCLRE1C variant was tied to TCR beta V- and J-gene trimming.

PCR employed 60 Vbeta and 13 Jbeta primers. TCRdb's table, derived via immunoSEQ multiplex PCR, lists solely in-frame clones and lacks some. This sample contains more than 90,000 clones. Trimming cost V 5 bases and J 7 bases, with 14 bases left between them. The CDR3 runs to 13 residues. Per the germline V gene, CDR1 is LNHDA and CDR2 is SQIVND (reference sequence). Concerning this clone itself: Its specificity is unknown.

The chain combines TRBV19 with TRBJ1-2; D not resolved. Sequences were obtained from PBMCs. The sequence was obtained from a middle-aged man in good health and CMV-seropositive. CDR3 loop: CASSLGLPVGYTF. The CDR3 DNA follows: TGTGCCAGTAGTTTAGGCCTCCCGGTTGGCTACACCTTC.